These T cell receptor beta chains were read from a single sample in a study of Ad26.COV2.S vaccination and SARS-CoV-2 variants. The repertoire was sequenced with immunoSEQ multiplex PCR; TCRdb's copy has only in-frame clones and lacks some. Seen here are roughly 350,000 clones, more than 85% observed once, and the top ten hold roughly 4.8%. The sequenced sample was peripheral blood, obtained in a trial of Ad26.COV2.S vaccine versus placebo. The source is a person aged 18 to 65 who received the Ad26.COV2.S COVID-19 vaccine or a placebo. CDR3s include the opening cysteine and the closing phenylalanine or tryptophan. D genes are given only for firm matches. The listing skips clone size in some rows; elsewhere it reads once, few, many or a size class.

d_call cdr3_length clone_size j_call v_call cdr3_nt cdr3_aa
TRBD2 16 - TRBJ2-1 TRBV11-2 TGTGCCAGCAGCTTCCAGGCGGGGCGGGGGGACAATGAGCAGTTCTTC CASSFQAGRGDNEQFF
- 15 - TRBJ1-4 TRBV5-6 TGTGCCAGCAGCTTGGAGCCAGGGCTAGGTGAAAAACTGTTTTTT CASSLEPGLGEKLFF
- 16 - TRBJ2-1 TRBV6-1 TGTGCCAGCAGTGAAACGGGCGGGAAGCCTAGGGGTGAGCAGTTCTTC CASSETGGKPRGEQFF
- 14 - TRBJ1-2 TRBV28 TGTGCCAGCAGTGAGGGGACGGCCCAGGGAGGCTACACCTTC CASSEGTAQGGYTF
TRBD1 16 few TRBJ1-2 TRBV9 TGTGCCAGCAGCGTATCCCCAGGACAGGCCAACTATGGCTACACCTTC CASSVSPGQANYGYTF
TRBD1 15 - TRBJ1-4 TRBV19 TGTGCCTGCCGGGACAGGGGGCCAACTAATGAAAAACTGTTTTTT CACRDRGPTNEKLFF
- 14 - TRBJ2-1 TRBV5-6 TGTGCCAGCAGCTTGGTTTCGGGGGTCAATGAGCAGTTCTTC CASSLVSGVNEQFF
- 17 - TRBJ1-2 TRBV5-1 TGCGCCAGCAGCTTGAGGTCAAACACGGTAGCTAACTATGGCTACACCTTC CASSLRSNTVANYGYTF
- 14 once TRBJ1-6 TRBV5-1 TGCGCCAGCAGCCTAGGACAGCGGAATTCACCCCTCCACTTT CASSLGQRNSPLHF
- 15 once TRBJ2-3 TRBV29-1 TGCAGCGTTGAAGATCGGAGGCATGTCACAGATACGCAGTATTTT CSVEDRRHVTDTQYF
- 13 - TRBJ1-1 TRBV19 TGTGCCAGTAGTATTTCGTGGAACACTGAAGCTTTCTTT CASSISWNTEAFF
- 15 - TRBJ2-6 TRBV2 TGTGCCAGCAGCGAACTATCAGGGGGGAGCAACGTCCTGACTTTC CASSELSGGSNVLTF
- 15 - TRBJ1-4 TRBV28 TGTGCCAGCAGTCCTCTGGTGGGATACAGTGAAAAACTGTTTTTT CASSPLVGYSEKLFF
- 14 - TRBJ2-2 TRBV11-2 TGTGCCAGCAGCTTAGGGAGAAACACCGGGGAGCTGTTTTTT CASSLGRNTGELFF
TRBD2 13 - TRBJ2-1 TRBV15 TGTGCCACCAGCAGAGGGCTAGCGGATGAGCAGTTCTTC CATSRGLADEQFF
- 13 - TRBJ2-4 TRBV5-1 TGCGCCAGCACACCGACAGGAGAAAACATTCAGTACTTC CASTPTGENIQYF
TRBD1 14 - TRBJ2-7 TRBV5-1 TGCGCCAGCAGCTTGTTGGACAGGGGGTACGAGCAGTACTTC CASSLLDRGYEQYF
- 13 - TRBJ2-7 TRBV5-6 TGTGCCAGCAGCTTAGGCAGGGTATACGAGCAGTACTTC CASSLGRVYEQYF
- 13 - TRBJ2-1 TRBV30 TGTGCCTGGAGTTCTGTTGGGGGGTATGAGCAGTTCTTC CAWSSVGGYEQFF
- 14 - TRBJ2-5 TRBV20-1 TGCAGTGCTAGTAACCCGGGGCCTGGGGAGACCCAGTACTTC CSASNPGPGETQYF
TRBD1 13 - TRBJ2-1 TRBV6-6 TGTGCCAGCAGTTACTCACAGGGGGCTGAGCAGTTCTTC CASSYSQGAEQFF
TRBD2 13 - TRBJ2-1 TRBV2 TGTGCCAGCAGGCTAGCGGGGGGGTCTGAGCAGTTCTTC CASRLAGGSEQFF
- 13 - TRBJ1-1 TRBV6-1 TGTGCCAGCAGTGACAGCGCTCACCCTGAAGCTTTCTTT CASSDSAHPEAFF
- 11 - TRBJ2-2 TRBV3-1/TRBV3-2 TGTGCCAGTTCCAACACCGGGGAGCTGTTTTTT CASSNTGELFF
- 13 few TRBJ1-5 TRBV7-2 TGTGCCAGCAGCTTGGGACGGAATCAGCCCCAGCATTTT CASSLGRNQPQHF
- 13 - TRBJ2-2 TRBV24-1 TGTGCCACCAGTGGTTCGGACACCGGGGAGCTGTTTTTT CATSGSDTGELFF
- 15 - TRBJ2-1 TRBV5-6 TGTGCCAGCAGCTTTACCCCGCCCTCCTACAATGAGCAGTTCTTC CASSFTPPSYNEQFF
- 16 - TRBJ1-5 TRBV6-1 TGTGCCAGCAGTGGCCGGGGCGAGTTAAACAATCAGCCCCAGCATTTT CASSGRGELNNQPQHF
- 15 once TRBJ1-2 TRBV6-6 TGTGCCAGCAGTTACCGCCTGACATACCCCTCGGACTACACCTTC CASSYRLTYPSDYTF
- 14 - TRBJ2-1 TRBV11-2 TGTGCCAGCAGCCCCGAAGCGGGCCCTCGGGAGCAGTTCTTC CASSPEAGPREQFF
TRBD1 18 once TRBJ1-2 TRBV15 TGTGCCACCAGCAGTGACCTACCCCTCGGACAGGAGGGCTATGGCTACACCTTC CATSSDLPLGQEGYGYTF
- 13 once TRBJ1-5 TRBV11-1 TGTGCCAGCAGCTTAGGGGATAATCAGCCCCAGCATTTT CASSLGDNQPQHF
TRBD2 16 - TRBJ2-2 TRBV5-4 TGTGCCAGCAGCTTAGCGGGAGGGCCGTACTCCGGGGAGCTGTTTTTT CASSLAGGPYSGELFF
- 15 - TRBJ1-5 TRBV6-4 TGTGCCAGCAGTGACCCCCCGGGCAGCAATCAGCCCCAGCATTTT CASSDPPGSNQPQHF
TRBD2 15 - TRBJ2-3 TRBV7-8 TGTGCCAGCAGCTTAGTCACTAGCGGTACTCACTCGCAGTATTTT CASSLVTSGTHSQYF
- 17 - TRBJ2-2 TRBV9 TGTGCCAGCAGCGTAGTATCCGCAGGGCTAAACACCGGGGAGCTGTTTTTT CASSVVSAGLNTGELFF
TRBD2 16 - TRBJ2-1 TRBV10-1 TGCGCCAGCAGTGAGTCATCCGCGGGAGGACGGGATGAGCAGTTCTTC CASSESSAGGRDEQFF
TRBD1 15 - TRBJ2-7 TRBV19 TGTGCCAGTAGTTCCTCCGGGACAGGGTTATACGAGCAGTACTTC CASSSSGTGLYEQYF
- 13 - TRBJ1-2 TRBV6-2/TRBV6-3 TGTGCCAGCAGTTACAGGGAACGAGGTGGCTACACCTTC CASSYRERGGYTF
- 15 few TRBJ2-7 TRBV28 TGTGCCAGCAGTACTCTTGACATGAGCTCCTACGAGCAGTACTTC CASSTLDMSSYEQYF
TRBD1 15 - TRBJ2-2 TRBV4-3 TGCGCCAGCAGCCCGGACAGGGTGTCGGCCGGGGAGCTGTTTTTT CASSPDRVSAGELFF
- 13 - TRBJ2-3 TRBV12-5 TGTGCTAGTGGTTTGGGGAGCACAGATACGCAGTATTTT CASGLGSTDTQYF
TRBD2 17 - TRBJ2-3 TRBV3-1/TRBV3-2 TGTGCCAGCAGCCTAGCGGGAGGGCCCCCGCACGCAGATACGCAGTATTTT CASSLAGGPPHADTQYF
- 13 - TRBJ2-7 TRBV6-2/TRBV6-3 TGTGCCAGCAGTTACGGACAGTCCTACGAGCAGTACTTC CASSYGQSYEQYF
- 13 - TRBJ1-1 TRBV19 TGTGCCAGTACTCTGTATCAAAACACTGAAGCTTTCTTT CASTLYQNTEAFF
TRBD2 18 once TRBJ2-5 TRBV28 TGTGCCAGCAGTGCAATGAGACTAGCCCCCTCTGGTACAGAGACCCAGTACTTC CASSAMRLAPSGTETQYF
TRBD1 15 - TRBJ1-6 TRBV19 TGTGCCAGTAGTGCTCTGACAGGGGCGATGTCTCCCCTCCACTTT CASSALTGAMSPLHF
- 14 - TRBJ2-1 TRBV29-1 TGCAGCGTTGAACTGGCGGGAAGTTACAATGAGCAGTTCTTC CSVELAGSYNEQFF